The 31 T cell receptor beta chains given below trace back to one sample, sequenced in a study of T cell changes during pregnancy in multiple sclerosis. Only in-frame clones appear in the TCRdb table, and some are missing; sequencing was by immunoSEQ multiplex PCR. The data contain roughly 35,000 clones, 92% of them singletons. Sample: PBMCs (not recorded whether the cells were cultured). Receptor source: a female donor with multiple sclerosis, enrolled in a pregnancy study.

The rearrangement uses TRBV5-1 and TRBJ2-7, with D perhaps TRBD2 (7 bases). Germline V CDR1 and CDR2: SGHRS, YFSETQ. The CDR3 length is 14 residues. With 4 bases removed from V and 0 bases from J, the gap between germline ends came to 11 bases. CDR3 amino acids: CASSGRDNSYEQYF. The CDR3 region has the DNA TGCGCCAGCAGCGGGAGGGACAACTCCTACGAGCAGTACTTC.

This chain joins TRBV28 and TRBJ1-2; D not resolved. V lost 2 bases, J lost 5 bases, and 9 bases lay in between. This CDR3 region has 13 residues. Germline CDR1 and CDR2: MDHEN and SYDVKM. The DNA for the CDR3 is TGTGCCAGCAGTTTAGCGGGTTTATATGGCTACACCTTC. It yields the protein CASSLAGLYGYTF.

The chain recombines TRBV19 with TRBJ2-7; no firm D call. V lost 7 bases, J lost 9 bases, and 19 bases lay in between. CDR1 and CDR2 from the germline V gene are LNHDA and SQIVND (reference sequence). There are 13 residues in the CDR3. The CDR3 sequence is CASIAPDGVGQYF. The DNA of the CDR3 is TGTGCCAGTATTGCCCCCGACGGAGTAGGGCAGTACTTC.

The genes are TRBV10-3 and TRBJ2-1; D ambiguous. Trimming removed 4 bases from V and 5 bases from J, with 18 bases in between. The CDR3 loop spans 16 amino acids. Germline loops: CDR1 ENHRY, CDR2 SYGVKD. The CDR3 here is CAISGPIPGEDNEQFF. The CDR3 DNA reads TGTGCCATCAGTGGCCCGATCCCTGGAGAGGACAATGAGCAGTTCTTC.

This chain joins TRBV10-3 and TRBJ2-2, with 11 bases identical to TRBD2. CDR1 and CDR2 from the germline V gene are ENHRY and SYGVKD. The trim removed 6 bases at V and 1 base at J, leaving 1 base unmatched. CDR3 size: 15 residues. The CDR3 loop reads CAIRGTSGNTGELFF. The DNA of the CDR3 is TGTGCCATCAGGGGGACTAGCGGGAACACCGGGGAGCTGTTTTTT.

The chain is built from TRBV10-2 and TRBJ1-5, with D tentatively TRBD1 (6 bases). This CDR3 has 14 amino acids. The germline V and J ends were trimmed by 3 bases and 4 bases, with 10 bases remaining between them. The germline gives CDR1 WSHSY, CDR2 SAAADI. In DNA form, the CDR3 reads TGCGCCAGCAGTGATCGGACAGCTAATCAGCCCCAGCATTTT. Translated: CASSDRTANQPQHF.

The gene calls are TRBV5-5 and TRBJ1-2; D is ambiguous. The V gene's germline CDR1 is SGHKS and CDR2 YYEKEE (reference sequence). The CDR3 sequence is 16 residues long. The ends were cut back, 4 bases at V and 3 bases at J, with 19 bases in the middle. The CDR3 bases are TGTGCCAGCAGCCTATCGGACCGCCTAGATCACTATGGCTACACCTTC. This encodes CASSLSDRLDHYGYTF.

The chain links TRBV7-3 to TRBJ2-2; TRBD1 matches 10 bases. This CDR3 spans 18 amino acids. Looked up from germline, CDR1 is SGHTA and CDR2 is FQGTGA. Germline trimming cut 3 bases from V and 3 bases from J; bases unmatched to any gene: 10. CDR3 DNA: TGTGCCAGCAGCTTGGTCTGGACAGGGGGTCGGCACACCGGGGAGCTGTTTTTT. Its protein is CASSLVWTGGRHTGELFF.

This chain links TRBV28 with TRBJ1-2; 9 bases are shared with TRBD1. Germline lookup yields CDR1 MDHEN and CDR2 SYDVKM. V lost 6 bases to trimming and J lost 4 bases; unmatched junction nucleotides: 9. CDR3 length equals 15 residues. CDR3 region: CASSVQGAVFYGYTF. DNA for the CDR3: TGTGCCAGCAGCGTACAGGGGGCGGTTTTCTATGGCTACACCTTC.

This chain joins TRBV6-1 and TRBJ2-7; weak D call: TRBD2 (5 bases). The CDR3 loop spans 12 amino acids. The germline CDR1 and CDR2 sequences are MNHNS and SASEGT. V shed 6 bases and J shed 0 bases, with 6 bases lying between them. The CDR3 loop reads CASRLGSYEQYF. The DNA of the CDR3 is TGTGCCAGCAGACTAGGCTCCTACGAGCAGTACTTC.

The chain carries TRBV27 and TRBJ2-3; 10 bases map to TRBD2. Germline V gene data show CDR1 as MNHEY and CDR2 as SMNVEV (reference sequence). Trimming at V came to 1 base and at J to 6 bases, leaving 10 bases not matched to a gene. The CDR3 covers 17 residues. The CDR3 region is CASSLFPGLAGADTQYF. The CDR3 bases are TGTGCCAGCAGTTTATTCCCCGGGCTAGCGGGAGCGGATACGCAGTATTTT.

The chain joins TRBV5-1 to TRBJ2-7; 11 positions match TRBD1. Trimming cost V 0 bases and J 1 base; bases outside gene matches: 12. The CDR3 is 19 residues long. Germline lookup yields CDR1 SGHRS and CDR2 YFSETQ. CDR3 region: CASSLVGRTGGRRSYEQYF. CDR3 nucleotide sequence: TGCGCCAGCAGCTTGGTAGGGAGGACAGGGGGCAGGAGGTCCTACGAGCAGTACTTC.

The V and J genes are TRBV7-9 and TRBJ2-5, with D unclear. Germline V gives CDR1 SEHNR, CDR2 FQNEAQ (reference sequence). V dropped 7 bases and J dropped 0 bases, with 18 bases sitting between them. The CDR3 spans 16 residues. The CDR3 is CASTPSPDGYQETQYF. CDR3 nucleotides: TGTGCCAGCACCCCCTCCCCGGACGGTTACCAAGAGACCCAGTACTTC. The full variable domain, its missing parts supplied by reference TRBV7-9 and TRBJ2-5, is DTGVSQNPRHKITKRGQNVTFRCDPISEHNRLYWYRQTLGQGPEFLTYFQNEAQLEKSRLLSDRFSAERPKGSFSTLEIQRTEQGDSAMYLCASTPSPDGYQETQYFGPGTRLLVL.

Only one count was recorded for this clone. V is TRBV5-4 and J is TRBJ2-3; no firm D call. The CDR3 length is 16 residues. CDR1 and CDR2 from the germline V gene are SGHNT and YYREEE (reference sequence). The V and J ends lost 0 bases and 0 bases respectively, with 11 bases between them. CDR3 in DNA: TGTGCCAGCAGCTTGGCACCCGGTTTGAGCACAGATACGCAGTATTTT. It encodes CASSLAPGLSTDTQYF.

This chain's CDR3 is CASSSQGWTYNEQFF. DNA for the CDR3: TGTGCCAGCAGCTCCCAAGGGTGGACTTACAATGAGCAGTTCTTC. The chain combines TRBV11-2 with TRBJ2-1, with D possibly matching TRBD2 (5 bases). CDR1 is SGHAT, CDR2 FQNNGV, per germline. V lost 4 bases to trimming and J lost 4 bases, with 14 bases between them. The CDR3 consists of 15 residues.

V usage is TRBV2 and J usage is TRBJ2-7; tentatively, D is TRBD2 (5 bases). The germline V gene has CDR1 SNHLY and CDR2 FYNNEI. V gave up 8 bases and J gave up 0 bases, with 8 bases separating them. The length of the CDR3 is 12 residues. The CDR3 protein is CASGEFSYEQYF. Here the CDR3 DNA reads TGTGCCAGCGGGGAGTTCTCCTACGAGCAGTACTTC.

The rearrangement joins TRBV4-1 to TRBJ2-7, with 8 bases identical to TRBD1. This CDR3 has 15 amino acids. The germline CDR1 and CDR2 sequences are MGHRA and YSYEKL. V shed 0 bases and J 6 bases; nucleotides not matched to a gene: 7. As DNA, the CDR3 is TGCGCCAGCAGCCAAGATGGACAGGGAGGAATCGAGCAGTACTTC. It is translated as CASSQDGQGGIEQYF.

V and J are TRBV19 and TRBJ2-1; D may be TRBD1 (6 bases). Germline CDR1 LNHDA, CDR2 SQIVND (reference sequence). The CDR3 covers 13 residues. Between the trimmed V and J ends, which lost 6 bases and 8 bases, there was a span of 14 bases. The CDR3 DNA follows: TGTGCCAGTAGGAGTCGACAGGTTGATGAGCAGTTCTTC. Encoded protein: CASRSRQVDEQFF.

The chain has TRBV10-1 and TRBJ2-5; a weak D match, TRBD2 (5 bases). The CDR3 has 14 residues. Trimming cost V 0 bases and J 4 bases, with 9 bases left between them. CDR1 WNHNN and CDR2 SYGVQD come from the germline V gene (reference sequence). CDR3 sequence: CASSESTRGETQYF. The CDR3 DNA is TGCGCCAGCAGTGAGTCGACTCGGGGAGAGACCCAGTACTTC.

The V gene is TRBV10-3, the J gene TRBJ2-1, with a possible D match to TRBD2 (6 bases). Germline V gene data show CDR1 as ENHRY and CDR2 as SYGVKD. Trimming took 2 bases from V and 6 from J, leaving 17 bases between them. CDR3 length: 16 amino acids. The CDR3 nucleotides are TGTGCCATCAGTGAGGTTAGCGGAGGTACTGGCAATGAGCAGTTCTTC. This sequence encodes CAISEVSGGTGNEQFF.

This clone was picked up one time. The V and J genes are TRBV9 and TRBJ2-1; D possibly corresponds to TRBD1 (6 bases). The CDR3 sequence is 14 residues long. The germline V and J ends were trimmed by 0 bases and 2 bases, with 6 bases remaining between them. Germline CDR1 and CDR2: SGDLS and YYNGEE. This CDR3 reads CASSVGTAYNEQFF. CDR3 DNA: TGTGCCAGCAGCGTAGGGACAGCCTACAATGAGCAGTTCTTC. The full variable domain, in which reference TRBV9 and TRBJ2-1 provide the parts outside the CDR3, is DSGVTQTPKHLITATGQRVTLRCSPRSGDLSVYWYQQSLDQGLQFLIQYYNGEERAKGNILERFSAQQFPDLHSELNLSSLELGDSALYFCASSVGTAYNEQFFGPGTRLTVL.

The chain joins TRBV5-4 to TRBJ1-2; D remains ambiguous. The CDR3 sequence is 13 residues long. Per germline, CDR1 SGHNT and CDR2 YYREEE (reference sequence). V shed 4 bases and J shed 4 bases, with 11 bases lying between them. In DNA, the CDR3 is TGTGCCAGCAGCATACCGGGTGGCTATGGCTACACCTTC. Protein: CASSIPGGYGYTF.

The gene calls are TRBV4-1 and TRBJ1-3; tentatively, D is TRBD1 (5 bases). Trimming took off 1 base at V and 4 bases at J, with 11 bases between the two ends. Germline lookup yields CDR1 MGHRA and CDR2 YSYEKL. The CDR3 consists of 15 residues. CDR3 sequence reads: CASSQVGAGGNTIYF. CDR3 DNA sequence: TGCGCCAGCAGCCAAGTAGGGGCAGGGGGAAACACCATATATTTT.

V gene TRBV19 combines with J gene TRBJ2-7; D gene unclear. Germline assignment: CDR1 LNHDA and CDR2 SQIVND (reference sequence). The CDR3 sequence is 14 residues long. V lost 5 bases to trimming and J lost 2 bases, with 13 bases between them. CDR3 DNA sequence: TGTGCCAGTAGTTCCGTGGATACCGCCTACGAGCAGTACTTC. Protein product: CASSSVDTAYEQYF.

Remarks on this clone: Other DNA sequences in the sample encode the same CDR3. V and J are TRBV18 and TRBJ2-2; D call uncertain. V lost 1 base, J lost 4 bases, and 4 bases lay in between. Germline CDR1 and CDR2: KGHSH and LQKENI. The CDR3 is 13 residues long. The CDR3 DNA follows: TGTGCCAGCTCACCACGCGGCACCGGGGAGCTGTTTTTT. Amino acids: CASSPRGTGELFF.

V gene TRBV11-3 combines with J gene TRBJ2-1; possibly TRBD2 for D (5 bases). Germline V gene sequence: CDR1 SGHNT, CDR2 YENEEA. Trimming stripped 2 bases from V and 5 bases from J, with 10 bases between. The CDR3 consists of 14 residues. For the CDR3, the DNA is TGTGCCAGCAGCTTATCGTCTAGCCACAATGAGCAGTTCTTC. As protein: CASSLSSSHNEQFF. The variable domain in full, with the rest retrieved from reference TRBV11-3 and TRBJ2-1, is EAGVVQSPRYKIIEKKQPVAFWCNPISGHNTLYWYLQNLGQGPELLIRYENEEAVDDSQLPKDRFSAERLKGVDSTLKIQPAELGDSAVYLCASSLSSSHNEQFFGPGTRLTVL.

This clone appeared once. The rearrangement joins TRBV14 to TRBJ2-5; D remains unclear. V was pared by 2 bases and J by 0 bases, with 4 bases between. The CDR3 covers 13 residues. The V gene's germline CDR1 is SGHDN and CDR2 FVKESK. The CDR3 region is CASSQQYQETQYF. For the CDR3, the DNA is TGTGCCAGCAGCCAACAGTACCAAGAGACCCAGTACTTC.

The chain links TRBV6-9 to TRBJ2-5; TRBD2 matches at 8 bases. The CDR3 consists of 13 residues. Trimming at V came to 7 bases and at J to 9 bases, leaving 10 bases not matched to a gene. Germline V lookup: CDR1 MNHGY, CDR2 SVAAGI. DNA of the CDR3: TGTGCCAGCACGGGACTAGTCGGGGAGGCCCAGTACTTC. Translation: CASTGLVGEAQYF.

The chain links TRBV5-4 to TRBJ2-1; unclear D gene. Germline-derived CDR1 and CDR2 are SGHNT and YYREEE (reference sequence). The length of the CDR3 is 16 residues. V lost 0 bases, J lost 0 bases, and 10 bases lay in between. The CDR3: CASSLGGSNSYNEQFF. Here the CDR3 DNA reads TGTGCCAGCAGCTTGGGAGGCTCGAACTCCTACAATGAGCAGTTCTTC.

The genes are TRBV13 and TRBJ2-1; 10 bases are a match to TRBD2. Germline CDR1 PRHDT, CDR2 FYEKMQ (reference sequence). This CDR3 is 15 amino acids long. V shed 7 bases and J 7 bases; nucleotides not matched to a gene: 10. The CDR3 protein is CASTVLAGTKNEQFF. The CDR3 DNA reads TGTGCCAGCACCGTACTAGCGGGAACCAAGAATGAGCAGTTCTTC. Supplemented by reference TRBV13 and TRBJ2-1, the full variable domain reads AAGVIQSPRHLIKEKRETATLKCYPIPRHDTVYWYQQGPGQDPQFLISFYEKMQSDKGSIPDRFSAQQFSDYHSELNMSSLELGDSALYFCASTVLAGTKNEQFFGPGTRLTVL.

This sequence joins TRBV10-2 and TRBJ2-1; 11 bases agree with TRBD2. There are 14 residues in the CDR3. Per germline, CDR1 WSHSY and CDR2 SAAADI. The ends lost 2 bases at V and 10 bases at J; junction bases unmatched: 4. The CDR3 protein is CASSETSGREEQFF. In DNA, the CDR3 is TGCGCCAGCAGTGAGACTAGCGGGAGAGAGGAGCAGTTCTTC.